Presented here are 15 T cell receptor beta chains from one specimen sequenced in a study of T cells in Graves' hyperthyroidism and ophthalmopathy. Template material for amplifying TCR beta CDR3 regions consisted of RNA transcripts. The study used the HTBI primer set for a first-round RT-PCR of the TCR CDR3. MiXCR, run by TCRdb on the multiplex PCR reads, gives a single entry per CDR3 protein. The sample has 410,000 or so distinct CDR3 sequences; around 15% are singletons. Sequencing was carried out using blood. These receptors originate from a young man with Graves' ophthalmopathy.

This clonotype was counted ten times or more. The chain uses TRBV12-3 or TRBV12-4 and TRBJ1-2; no reliable D call. V shed 1 base and J shed 8 bases, with 8 bases lying between them. This CDR3 spans 12 amino acids. Here the CDR3 reads CASSLVRLGYTF. CDR3 sequence (DNA): TGTGCCAGCAGTTTAGTGAGACTAGGCTACACCTTC.

This clonotype was counted at least ten times. The chain joins TRBV5-1 to TRBJ1-6; 7 bases are a match to TRBD1. The V and J ends lost 0 bases and 1 base, in that order; junction bases with no gene match: 10. The CDR3 length is 19 residues. The germline CDR1 and CDR2 sequences are SGHRS and YFSETQ. The CDR3 spells CASSLVETGMISYNSPLHF. The CDR3 nucleotides are TGCGCCAGCAGCTTGGTAGAGACAGGGATGATTTCCTATAATTCACCCCTCCACTTT.

This clonotype was seen repeatedly, ten times or more. CDR3 in amino acids: CASKRWESSYEQYF. The CDR3 DNA sequence: TGTGCCAGCAAAAGGTGGGAAAGCTCCTACGAGCAGTACTTC. The chain links TRBV27 to TRBJ2-7; D is ambiguous. The V end lost 7 bases, the J end lost 0 bases, and 13 bases lay between the germline ends. Germline-derived CDR1 and CDR2 are MNHEY and SMNVEV (reference sequence). CDR3 length: 14 amino acids.

This clonotype has ten or more counts. V and J are TRBV7-9 and TRBJ1-2; 7 bases align to TRBD1. V shed 5 bases and J 8 bases; nucleotides not matched to a gene: 8. This CDR3 contains 13 residues. Germline V gene lookup returns CDR1 SEHNR and CDR2 FQNEAQ (reference sequence). The CDR3 is CASSGEGAHGYTF. The CDR3 nucleotides read TGTGCCAGCAGCGGGGAGGGGGCGCACGGCTACACCTTC.

Many counts were recorded for this clonotype. V usage is TRBV7-3 and J usage is TRBJ2-2, with 7 bases aligning to TRBD2. The V segment lost 3 bases and the J segment 0 bases; nucleotides outside the gene matches: 4. The germline CDR1 and CDR2 sequences are SGHTA and FQGTGA. The CDR3 runs to 16 residues. The CDR3 loop reads CASSFDAGANTGELFF. DNA of the CDR3: TGTGCCAGCAGCTTCGACGCGGGGGCGAACACCGGGGAGCTGTTTTTT.

Note on this clonotype: An end of the junction differs from the germline gene, which may be a read error. V usage is TRBV18 and J usage is TRBJ2-7; possible D gene TRBD1, 6 bases. CDR1 is KGHSH and CDR2 is LQKENI in the germline V gene. The CDR3 is 13 amino acids. The CDR3 loop reads CACSPRDTYEQYF. Written as DNA, the CDR3 is TGTGCCTGCTCACCACGGGACACCTACGAGCAGTACTTC.

The CDR3 sequence is CASSDDRSSGNTIYF. The CDR3 nucleotides are TGTGCCAGCAGCGACGACAGGAGCTCTGGAAACACCATATATTTT. The chain uses TRBV5-5 and TRBJ1-3; D perhaps matches TRBD1 (6 bases). Trimming shortened V by 4 bases and J by 0 bases, and 11 bases separated the two germline ends. The CDR3 has 15 residues. Germline V gene data show CDR1 as SGHKS and CDR2 as YYEKEE (reference sequence).

This clonotype was seen at least ten times. The chain uses TRBV30 and TRBJ1-5; TRBD1 matches 7 bases. This CDR3 contains 14 residues. With 0 bases clipped from V and 9 bases from J, the junction kept 8 bases outside the gene matches. The germline CDR1 and CDR2 sequences are GTSNPN and SVGIG (reference sequence). The CDR3 sequence: CAWSVLGGERPQHF. The CDR3 region has the DNA TGTGCCTGGAGTGTTTTAGGGGGCGAACGGCCCCAGCATTTT.

This clonotype came up many times. The genes are TRBV24-1 and TRBJ2-7; TRBD2 agrees at 9 bases. Germline loops: CDR1 KGHDR, CDR2 SFDVKD. Trimming at V came to 9 bases and at J to 0 bases, leaving 8 bases not matched to a gene. The CDR3 extends over 15 amino acids. The CDR3 loop reads CATQGLAGSSYEQYF. For the CDR3, the DNA is TGTGCCACCCAGGGGCTAGCGGGAAGCTCCTACGAGCAGTACTTC.

This clonotype occurred many times. CDR3 DNA sequence: TGCAGCGTTGGCACTGCCTACGAGCAGTACTTC. Translating it yields CSVGTAYEQYF. The rearrangement links TRBV29-1 to TRBJ2-7; D remains unclear. The germline V gene has CDR1 SQVTM and CDR2 ANQGSEA. Trimming pared 4 bases from V and 2 bases from J, leaving 6 bases between. The CDR3 length is 11 residues.

This clonotype occurred many times. This chain's CDR3 is CASSTHRNTEAFF. The CDR3 nucleotides read TGTGCCAGCAGCACACACAGGAACACTGAAGCTTTCTTT. The chain employs TRBV7-8 and TRBJ1-1; no definite D call. The germline gives CDR1 SGHVS, CDR2 FQNEAQ. CDR3 length equals 13 residues. The V end lost 5 bases, the J end lost 1 base, and 8 bases lay between the germline ends.

This clonotype occurred a few times. V gene TRBV6-5 combines with J gene TRBJ1-2; no definite D call. This CDR3 has 13 residues. The germline V gene encodes CDR1 MNHEY and CDR2 SVGAGI. Trimming left V 2 bases short and J 4 bases short, with 8 bases between. CDR3 loop: CASSYKARYGYTF. CDR3 DNA: TGTGCCAGCAGTTACAAGGCGCGCTATGGCTACACCTTC.

V is TRBV7-9 and J is TRBJ2-4; perhaps TRBD2 as D (5 bases). The germline V gene has CDR1 SEHNR and CDR2 FQNEAQ (reference sequence). CDR3 length: 16 amino acids. Trimming removed 6 bases from V and 2 bases from J, with 17 bases in between. The CDR3 region is CASSPESPGTKNIQYF. In DNA form, the CDR3 reads TGTGCCAGCAGTCCAGAAAGCCCGGGGACCAAAAACATTCAGTACTTC. Full variable domain (remainder filled in from reference TRBV7-9 and TRBJ2-4): DTGVSQNPRHKITKRGQNVTFRCDPISEHNRLYWYRQTLGQGPEFLTYFQNEAQLEKSRLLSDRFSAERPKGSFSTLEIQRTEQGDSAMYLCASSPESPGTKNIQYFGAGTRLSVL.

Many counts were recorded for this clonotype. The chain's CDR3 is CASSLGTGGIEPQHF. In DNA, the CDR3 is TGTGCCAGCAGTCTCGGGACAGGGGGCATAGAGCCCCAGCATTTT. The chain joins TRBV6-1 to TRBJ1-5; 12 bases are shared with TRBD1. The V gene end was trimmed by 5 bases and the J gene end by 8 bases; junction bases not matched to a gene: 7. CDR3 length: 15 residues. Germline CDR1 MNHNS, CDR2 SASEGT.

This clonotype has at least ten counts. V usage is TRBV18 and J usage is TRBJ2-1; D might be TRBD1 (5 bases). Deletions cut 2 bases from V and 9 bases from J, with 14 bases between. Germline CDR1 and CDR2: KGHSH and LQKENI. CDR3 size: 14 residues. The DNA for the CDR3 is TGTGCCAGCTCACCAGGCAGGGCAGTTAGTGAGCAGTTCTTC. It translates to CASSPGRAVSEQFF.